The text below deals with one T cell receptor (beta chain). The target antigen is unknown. This record comes from a study of CD8+ T cells in alopecia areata. Study overall: Treatment comprised oral tofacitinib, 5 to 10 mg twice daily, in treated patients.

Study outcomes and limitations: Mice showed clearer TCR sharing than patients did, a gap that was possibly HLA-related. Across lesional scalp, and particularly alopecia totalis/universalis, clonality surpassed that of normal scalp.

RNA extraction was followed by reverse transcription into cDNA, which acted as the sequencing template. The protocol was immunoSEQ multiplex PCR, while the TCRdb copy is restricted to in-frame clones and leaves out a portion. In the table there are 69,000 or so clones, approximately 64% of which are singletons. V was pared by 5 bases and J by 8 bases, with 24 bases of the junction left unmatched. This CDR3 is built from 19 residues. CDR1 is SEHNR and CDR2 is FQNEAQ in the germline V gene (reference sequence). The receptor was derived from a human donor with alopecia areata. V is TRBV7-9 and J is TRBJ2-1, with 7 nucleotides matching TRBD2. Sample: CD8+ T cells sorted from blood, taken at week 0. The CDR3 region has the DNA TGTGCCAGCAGCCCCCAAACCTTCCTTGGGGAGGGCCATCCTTATGAGCAGTTCTTC. Amino acids: CASSPQTFLGEGHPYEQFF.